The 12 T cell receptor beta chains reported below all come from one sample, sequenced in a study of early T cells in non-severe SARS-CoV-2 infection (dated by TCRdb to the early 2020s). Preparation of the library involved 5' RACE. The listed sequencing device is NextSeq 500. TCRdb reanalyzed the raw reads on its own, using fastp at Q25 for trimming and MiXCR for clone calling, and kept in-frame beta chains. Merged by CDR3 protein, the rows form single entries marked with the most common genes and DNA. Recorded for this sample are more than 85,000 distinct CDR3 sequences; roughly 12% of them occurred a single time. Of the sample, 3.5% to 4% falls within the top ten clones. Sequenced here: whole blood, sampled at baseline. The receptors shown here come from an adult who was a healthcare worker with PCR-confirmed SARS-CoV-2 infection or an uninfected control (not recorded which).

This clonotype was observed a few times. As DNA, the CDR3 is TGCAGCGTATGGGACAGGGGGACCTACGAGCAGTACTTC. Its translation: CSVWDRGTYEQYF. This chain links TRBV29-1 with TRBJ2-7; 11 nucleotides line up with TRBD1. This CDR3 spans 13 amino acids. J lost 2 bases, V lost 6 bases, and 3 bases had no gene match. Germline-derived CDR1 and CDR2 are SQVTM and ANQGSEA.

Many counts were recorded for this clonotype. The J gene is TRBJ1-1, the V gene TRBV7-3, with D possibly being TRBD1 (5 bases). Trimming stripped 2 bases from V and 4 bases from J, with 8 bases between. This CDR3 is 13 amino acids long. Germline lookup yields CDR1 SGHTA and CDR2 FQGTGA. CDR3: CASSLGGGTEAFF. CDR3 coding DNA: TGTGCCAGCAGCTTAGGGGGAGGCACTGAAGCTTTCTTT. Complete variable domain (other parts from reference TRBV7-3 and TRBJ1-1): GAGVSQTPSNKVTEKGKYVELRCDPISGHTALYWYRQSLGQGPEFLIYFQGTGAADDSGLPNDRFFAVRPEGSVSTLKIQRTERGDSAVYLCASSLGGGTEAFFGQGTRLTVV.

This sequence joins TRBV29-1 and TRBJ1-1; maybe TRBD1 (5 bases). The ends were cut back, 6 bases at V and 5 bases at J, with 7 bases in the middle. The V gene's germline CDR1 is SQVTM and CDR2 ANQGSEA. The length of the CDR3 is 10 residues. CDR3 amino acids: CSVWGTEAFF. Here the CDR3 DNA reads TGCAGCGTGTGGGGGACTGAAGCTTTCTTT.

In this sample, this clonotype turned up a few times. This chain uses TRBV6-5 with TRBJ2-2, with a tentative D call TRBD1 (6 bases). The CDR3 runs 16 residues. The germline V gene has CDR1 MNHEY and CDR2 SVGAGI. Deletions cut 0 bases from V and 1 base from J, with 9 bases between. The CDR3: CASSYSSRGNTGELFF. The CDR3 DNA reads as TGTGCCAGCAGTTACTCGAGCAGGGGGAACACCGGGGAGCTGTTTTTT.

This clonotype was picked up a small number of times. This chain uses TRBV20-1 with TRBJ1-6, with D unresolved. The germline V and J ends were trimmed by 4 bases and 8 bases, with 12 bases remaining between them. The CDR3 covers 13 residues. The germline CDR1 and CDR2 sequences are DFQATT and SNEGSKA (reference sequence). CDR3 coding DNA: TGCAGTGCTACGCGGGGAATTGATTCACCCCTCCACTTT. Translation gives CSATRGIDSPLHF.

A few counts support this clonotype. V usage is TRBV11-2 and J usage is TRBJ2-6; 12 nucleotides match TRBD1. Trimming removed 6 bases from V and 0 bases from J; junction bases left unmatched: 6. Germline V CDR1 and CDR2: SGHAT, FQNNGV. The CDR3 is 18 amino acids. CDR3 region: CASREGTGGSSGANVLTF. Written as DNA, the CDR3 is TGTGCCAGCAGGGAGGGGACAGGGGGCTCCTCTGGGGCCAACGTCCTGACTTTC.

The sample holds a few counts of this clonotype. The rearrangement joins TRBV4-1 to TRBJ2-1; 10 nucleotides agree with TRBD1. With V trimmed by 4 bases and J by 8 bases, 5 bases remained unmatched. The CDR3 length is 14 residues. The germline gives CDR1 MGHRA, CDR2 YSYEKL. The CDR3 spells CASSLGTGVDEQFF. The CDR3 DNA reads as TGCGCCAGCAGCCTAGGGACAGGGGTGGATGAGCAGTTCTTC.

This clonotype came up many times. The chain joins TRBV15 to TRBJ2-3; TRBD1 matches at 9 bases. Per the germline V gene, CDR1 is LNHNV and CDR2 is YYDKDF (reference sequence). The CDR3 covers 16 residues. V dropped 2 bases and J dropped 4; count of bases not matched to a gene: 7. As DNA, the CDR3 is TGTGCCACCAGCAGACGGACAGGGGACCATCCAGATACGCAGTATTTT. This encodes CATSRRTGDHPDTQYF.

CDR3 sequence reads: CASSQPSADTQYF. CDR3 coding DNA: TGTGCCAGCAGCCAACCGTCAGCAGATACGCAGTATTTT. J is TRBJ2-3 and V is TRBV3-1; D not certain. CDR1 and CDR2 from the germline V gene are LGHDT and YNNKEL (reference sequence). The V and J ends lost 2 bases and 4 bases respectively, with 7 bases between them. The CDR3 has 13 amino acids.

This clonotype was detected many times. This chain uses TRBV20-1 with TRBJ1-1, with a tentative D call TRBD1 (6 bases). There are 14 residues in the CDR3. With 3 bases removed from V and 2 bases from J, the gap between germline ends came to 13 bases. Germline-derived CDR1 and CDR2 are DFQATT and SNEGSKA (reference sequence). This CDR3 reads CSARPGAGNTEAFF. Here the CDR3 DNA reads TGCAGTGCTAGGCCAGGGGCGGGAAACACTGAAGCTTTCTTT.

Details on this clonotype: An end of the junction differs from the germline gene, which may be a read error. The chain combines TRBV7-3 with TRBJ2-3, with TRBD1 identical over 8 bases. The CDR3 has 17 amino acids. The germline CDR1 and CDR2 sequences are SGHTA and FQGTGA. Here the CDR3 reads CASSLRTGSNHTDTQYF. Here the CDR3 DNA reads TGTGCCAGCAGTTTAAGGACAGGGTCTAACCACACAGATACGCAGTATTTT.

The table lists this clonotype with many counts. V is TRBV2 and J is TRBJ2-1; 10 bases are shared with TRBD2. This CDR3 has 14 residues. Germline CDR1 reads SNHLY; CDR2 reads FYNNEI. The junction had 5 bases not matched to a gene; V was cut back by 2 bases and J by 10 bases. CDR3 protein: CASSERELAGEQFF. The CDR3 DNA reads TGTGCCAGCAGTGAACGGGAACTAGCGGGAGAGCAGTTCTTC.